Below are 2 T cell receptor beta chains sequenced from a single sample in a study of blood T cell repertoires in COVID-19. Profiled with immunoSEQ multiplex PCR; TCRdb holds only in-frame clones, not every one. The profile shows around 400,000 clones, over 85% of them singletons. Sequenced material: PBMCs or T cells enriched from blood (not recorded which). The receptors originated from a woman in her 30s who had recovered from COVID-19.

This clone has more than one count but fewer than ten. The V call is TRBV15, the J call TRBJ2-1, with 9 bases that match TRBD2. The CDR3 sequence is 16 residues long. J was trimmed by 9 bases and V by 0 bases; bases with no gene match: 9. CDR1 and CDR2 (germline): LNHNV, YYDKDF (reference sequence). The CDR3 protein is CATSRDLAGGPSEQFF. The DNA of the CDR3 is TGTGCCACCAGCAGAGATCTCGCGGGAGGGCCTAGTGAGCAGTTCTTC.

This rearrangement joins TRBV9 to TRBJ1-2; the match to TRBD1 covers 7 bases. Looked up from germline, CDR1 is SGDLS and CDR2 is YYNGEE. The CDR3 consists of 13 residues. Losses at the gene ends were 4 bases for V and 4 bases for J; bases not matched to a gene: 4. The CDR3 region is CASSLTGAYGYTF. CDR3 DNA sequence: TGTGCCAGCAGCCTCACAGGGGCCTATGGCTACACCTTC.